A selection of T cell receptor beta chains follows, all from one sample in a study of neurological immune-mediated disorders. TCRdb reprocessed the 5' RACE reads via MiXCR and lists one record per CDR3 protein. This sample has under 85,000 distinct CDR3 sequences, with 14% found just once. Sequenced material: PBMCs. The receptor set was obtained from a woman aged 45-59 years in good health. CDR3s leave out the opening cysteine and the closing phenylalanine or tryptophan. Size tells how often a clone was seen (once, few, many) or the class of an expanded clone, and some rows leave it out.

CDR3 protein | clone size | J gene | CDR3 length | V gene
ASSTGESNQPQH | many | TRBJ1-5 | 12 | TRBV12-3/TRBV12-4
IVLRVTGGYGYT | . | TRBJ1-2 | 12 | TRBV29-1
ASSQDRHNEQF | many | TRBJ2-1 | 11 | TRBV3-1
ASSTGTGGGYT | many | TRBJ1-2 | 11 | TRBV7-9
ASSSGTGKALDYEQY | few | TRBJ2-7 | 15 | TRBV27
ASSLTGITGELF | many | TRBJ2-2 | 12 | TRBV5-1
ASSLTGENTIY | many | TRBJ1-3 | 11 | TRBV28
SVESRGTDTKY | once | TRBJ2-3 | 11 | TRBV29-1
ASTASGQGVPGGYT | many | TRBJ1-2 | 14 | TRBV28
ASSLGLAGVSGELF | . | TRBJ2-2 | 14 | TRBV7-2
SARGSDTDTQY | many | TRBJ2-3 | 11 | TRBV20-1
ASSSDRNQPQH | many | TRBJ1-5 | 11 | TRBV5-1
ASGQGVNTEAF | many | TRBJ1-1 | 11 | TRBV5-1
SARASGRRENEQF | many | TRBJ2-1 | 13 | TRBV20-1
ATSAWEDYEQY | many | TRBJ2-7 | 11 | TRBV15
SVDATTDTQY | many | TRBJ2-3 | 10 | TRBV29-1
ASSLEAEQY | many | TRBJ2-7 | 9 | TRBV5-1
AISDPTNYGYT | many | TRBJ1-2 | 11 | TRBV10-3
ASSYGLTLQETQY | many | TRBJ2-5 | 13 | TRBV5-1
ASCSLATDEQF | once | TRBJ2-1 | 11 | TRBV5-1
ASSLGPQGGEQY | many | TRBJ2-7 | 12 | TRBV7-9
ASSLGPSLLNEQF | many | TRBJ2-1 | 13 | TRBV7-3
ASSEAASNQPQH | many | TRBJ1-5 | 12 | TRBV6-1
ASSLDRGGGNTIY | many | TRBJ1-3 | 13 | TRBV28
ASSLGLGREETQY | many | TRBJ2-5 | 13 | TRBV5-1
ASSQEWSYEQY | many | TRBJ2-7 | 11 | TRBV3-1
SARDFRQGQTEAF | many | TRBJ1-1 | 13 | TRBV20-1
ASSYQGVDTEAF | many | TRBJ1-1 | 12 | TRBV2
ASSPLGAVDTKY | . | TRBJ2-3 | 12 | TRBV6-4
ASSSARDGETQY | many | TRBJ2-5 | 12 | TRBV7-2
ASSLSGEYTIY | many | TRBJ1-3 | 11 | TRBV7-2
SAPMGHSGSPLH | many | TRBJ1-6 | 12 | TRBV20-1
SARDLGDYGNEQF | many | TRBJ2-1 | 13 | TRBV20-1
SASQSGRIYSPLH | many | TRBJ1-6 | 13 | TRBV20-1
SARRQGNMNTEAF | many | TRBJ1-1 | 13 | TRBV20-1
ASSYPGAKTQY | . | TRBJ2-5 | 11 | TRBV6-2/TRBV6-3
ASSDPLTSGRQETQY | many | TRBJ2-5 | 15 | TRBV25-1
ASSPGRGVEQY | few | TRBJ2-7 | 11 | TRBV18
ASSVVGNSNTEAF | many | TRBJ1-1 | 13 | TRBV9
ASSFLQENTEAF | many | TRBJ1-1 | 12 | TRBV5-1
ASSSQFDNEQF | many | TRBJ2-1 | 11 | TRBV5-1
ASSGLTSGSDTQY | many | TRBJ2-3 | 13 | TRBV12-3/TRBV12-4
ASSLGQGISEAF | many | TRBJ1-1 | 12 | TRBV5-1
ASSSAGPTYEQY | many | TRBJ2-7 | 12 | TRBV27
SASSGVEAGANVLT | many | TRBJ2-6 | 14 | TRBV20-1
ASSGGQGHSGELF | many | TRBJ2-2 | 13 | TRBV5-1
ASSLGVTDINEQF | many | TRBJ2-1 | 13 | TRBV28
SARGTGNTGELF | . | TRBJ2-2 | 12 | TRBV20-1
ASSHGAPPGDEQF | once | TRBJ2-1 | 13 | TRBV4-3
ASSVGPNTEAF | many | TRBJ1-1 | 11 | TRBV9
ASSPKGQGAAGYT | many | TRBJ1-2 | 13 | TRBV6-5
SATGPGERYSNQPQH | many | TRBJ1-5 | 15 | TRBV20-1
SARGLAGAGYEQY | few | TRBJ2-7 | 13 | TRBV20-1
ASSPDWGNQPQH | . | TRBJ1-5 | 12 | TRBV12-3/TRBV12-4
SVMRTNPAEAF | many | TRBJ1-1 | 11 | TRBV29-1
ASSQSFSAGNNEQF | . | TRBJ2-1 | 14 | TRBV5-1
ASTPAVGEQLF | . | TRBJ1-4 | 11 | TRBV27
ASSQPLPGREQY | . | TRBJ2-7 | 12 | TRBV3-1
ASSLAGRTGYEQY | many | TRBJ2-7 | 13 | TRBV5-1